This T cell receptor beta chain was sequenced during a study of beta chain features in type 1 diabetes. The CDR3 spans 14 residues. Germline assignment: CDR1 MNHEY and CDR2 SVGAGI. Between the trimmed V and J ends, which lost 2 bases and 7 bases, there was a span of 15 bases. This clone occurred a few times. All of the isolated RNA was reverse transcribed, so expressed TCRB transcripts were sequenced. Sequencing used immunoSEQ multiplex PCR; TCRdb keeps in-frame clones, though not all of them. The sample consists of over 700,000 clones, roughly 15% of them appearing once. CD45RO/CCR7/CD25/CD127/CD95/CD27 separated CD4+ naive, central memory, regulatory and stem cell-like memory cells by sorting.

The chain joins TRBV6-5 to TRBJ2-7; a weak D match, TRBD2 (5 bases). The sample taken for sequencing was naive CD4+ T cells from blood. The source is a woman aged 18-29 years in good health. The CDR3 DNA sequence: TGTGCCAGCAGTTACGGGCCTTCGTCGGGGGAGCAGTACTTC. It codes for CASSYGPSSGEQYF.